This TCR beta chain was documented in a study of OX40 agonist ivuxolimab in advanced cancers. Only in-frame clones appear in the TCRdb table, and some are missing; sequencing was by immunoSEQ multiplex PCR. The sample lists approximately 80,000 clones, around 87% seen once, with over 0.2% in the top ten. CDR3 length equals 17 residues. V lost 1 base to trimming and J lost 3 bases; unmatched junction nucleotides: 6. CDR1 is SGHVS, CDR2 FNYEAQ, per germline. The sequencing here drew on CD4+ or CD8+ T cells sorted from blood, taken in a trial of the OX40 agonist ivuxolimab. V is TRBV7-6 and J is TRBJ2-3, with 11 bases aligning to TRBD2. This TCR was recovered from an adult with an advanced solid tumor such as melanoma, head and neck, liver or kidney cancer. The chain's CDR3 is CASSLGATSGVTDTQYF. The CDR3 nucleotides are TGTGCCAGCAGCTTAGGGGCGACTAGCGGGGTAACAGATACGCAGTATTTT.